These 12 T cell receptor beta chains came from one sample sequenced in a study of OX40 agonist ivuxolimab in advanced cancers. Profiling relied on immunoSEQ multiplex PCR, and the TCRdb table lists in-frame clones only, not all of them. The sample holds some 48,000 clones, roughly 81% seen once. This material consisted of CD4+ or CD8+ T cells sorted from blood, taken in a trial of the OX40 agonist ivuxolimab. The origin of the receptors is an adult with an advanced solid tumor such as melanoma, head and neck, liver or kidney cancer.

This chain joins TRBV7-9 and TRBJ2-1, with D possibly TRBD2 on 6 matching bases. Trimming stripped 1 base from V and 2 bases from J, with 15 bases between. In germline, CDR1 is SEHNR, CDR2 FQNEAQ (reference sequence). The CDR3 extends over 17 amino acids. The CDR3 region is CASSLDFGRDPYNEQFF. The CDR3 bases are TGTGCCAGCAGCTTAGATTTTGGGCGGGATCCCTACAATGAGCAGTTCTTC.

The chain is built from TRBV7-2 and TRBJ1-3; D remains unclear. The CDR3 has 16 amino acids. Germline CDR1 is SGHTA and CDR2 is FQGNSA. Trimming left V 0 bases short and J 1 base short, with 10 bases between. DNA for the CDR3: TGTGCCAGCAGCTTAGCGGCCGCTGGGTCTGGAAACACCATATATTTT. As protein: CASSLAAAGSGNTIYF.

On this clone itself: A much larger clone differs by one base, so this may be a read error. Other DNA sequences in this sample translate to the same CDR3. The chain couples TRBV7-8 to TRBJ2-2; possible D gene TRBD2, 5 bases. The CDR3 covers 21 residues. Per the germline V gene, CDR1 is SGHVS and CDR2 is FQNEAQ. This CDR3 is CASSLLAIHTGLSSNTGELFF. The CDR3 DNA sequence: TGTGCCAGCAGCTTATTGGCCATACACACCGGACTGAGCTCGAACACCGGAGAGCTGTTTTTT.

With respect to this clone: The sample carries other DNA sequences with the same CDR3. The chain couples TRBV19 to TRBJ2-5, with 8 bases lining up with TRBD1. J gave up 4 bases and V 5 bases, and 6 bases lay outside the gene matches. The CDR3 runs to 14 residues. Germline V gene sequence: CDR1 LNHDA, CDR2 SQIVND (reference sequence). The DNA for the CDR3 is TGTGCCAGTAGTCCGACAGGGGTAAGAGAGACCCAGTACTTC. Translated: CASSPTGVRETQYF.

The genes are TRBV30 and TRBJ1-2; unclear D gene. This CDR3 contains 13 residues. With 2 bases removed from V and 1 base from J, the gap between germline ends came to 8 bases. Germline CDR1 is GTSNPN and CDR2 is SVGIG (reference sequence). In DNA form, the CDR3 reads TGTGCCTGGAGTAGGGAGTATAACTATGGCTACACCTTC. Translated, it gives CAWSREYNYGYTF.

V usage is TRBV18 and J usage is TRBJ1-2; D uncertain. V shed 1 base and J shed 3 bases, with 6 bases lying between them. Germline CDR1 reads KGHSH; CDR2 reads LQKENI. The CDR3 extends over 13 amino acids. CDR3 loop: CASSPRADYGYTF. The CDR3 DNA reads TGTGCCAGCTCACCACGGGCAGACTATGGCTACACCTTC.

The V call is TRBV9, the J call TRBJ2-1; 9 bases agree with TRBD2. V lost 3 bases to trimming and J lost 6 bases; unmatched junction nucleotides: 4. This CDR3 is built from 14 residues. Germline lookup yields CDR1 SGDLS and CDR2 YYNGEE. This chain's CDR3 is CASSGGGASNEQFF. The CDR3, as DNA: TGTGCCAGCAGCGGCGGGGGGGCGAGCAATGAGCAGTTCTTC.

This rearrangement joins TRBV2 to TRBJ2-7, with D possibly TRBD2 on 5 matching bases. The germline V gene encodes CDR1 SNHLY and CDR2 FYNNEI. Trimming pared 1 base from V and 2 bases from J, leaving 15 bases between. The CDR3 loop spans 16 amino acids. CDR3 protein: CASSEGGVGITYEQYF. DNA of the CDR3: TGTGCCAGCAGTGAAGGGGGTGTCGGGATTACCTACGAGCAGTACTTC.

The chain's CDR3 is CASSYPPGGTSYEQYF. The DNA of the CDR3 is TGTGCCAGCAGCTACCCCCCGGGGGGGACCTCCTACGAGCAGTACTTC. The chain employs TRBV6-6 and TRBJ2-7; TRBD2 matches 8 bases. Germline lookup yields CDR1 MNHNY and CDR2 SVGAGI (reference sequence). Losses at the gene ends were 6 bases for V and 0 bases for J; bases not matched to a gene: 10. CDR3 length equals 16 residues.

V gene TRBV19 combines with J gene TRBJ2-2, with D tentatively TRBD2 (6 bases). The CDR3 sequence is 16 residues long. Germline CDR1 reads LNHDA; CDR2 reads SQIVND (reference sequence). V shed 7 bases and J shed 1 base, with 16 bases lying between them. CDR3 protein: CASTRPRGGNTGELFF. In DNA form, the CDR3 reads TGTGCCAGTACCCGTCCGAGGGGAGGGAACACCGGGGAGCTGTTTTTT.

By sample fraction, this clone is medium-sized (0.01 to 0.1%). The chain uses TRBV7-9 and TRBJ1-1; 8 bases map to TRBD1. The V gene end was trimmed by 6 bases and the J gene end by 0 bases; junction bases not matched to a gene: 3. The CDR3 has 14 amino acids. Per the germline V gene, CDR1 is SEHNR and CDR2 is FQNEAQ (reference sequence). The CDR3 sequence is CASRTDRVNTEAFF. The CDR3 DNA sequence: TGTGCCAGCAGGACGGACAGGGTGAACACTGAAGCTTTCTTT. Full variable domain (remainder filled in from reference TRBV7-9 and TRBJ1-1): DTGVSQNPRHKITKRGQNVTFRCDPISEHNRLYWYRQTLGQGPEFLTYFQNEAQLEKSRLLSDRFSAERPKGSFSTLEIQRTEQGDSAMYLCASRTDRVNTEAFFGQGTRLTVV.

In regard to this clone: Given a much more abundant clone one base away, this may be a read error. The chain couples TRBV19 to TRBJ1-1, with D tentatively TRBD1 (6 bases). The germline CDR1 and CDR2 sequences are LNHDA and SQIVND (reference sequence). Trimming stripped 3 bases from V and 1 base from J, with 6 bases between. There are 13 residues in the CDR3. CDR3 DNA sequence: TGTGCCAGTAGTATGGGACAGAACACTGAAGCTTTCTTT. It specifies CASSMGQNTEAFF.